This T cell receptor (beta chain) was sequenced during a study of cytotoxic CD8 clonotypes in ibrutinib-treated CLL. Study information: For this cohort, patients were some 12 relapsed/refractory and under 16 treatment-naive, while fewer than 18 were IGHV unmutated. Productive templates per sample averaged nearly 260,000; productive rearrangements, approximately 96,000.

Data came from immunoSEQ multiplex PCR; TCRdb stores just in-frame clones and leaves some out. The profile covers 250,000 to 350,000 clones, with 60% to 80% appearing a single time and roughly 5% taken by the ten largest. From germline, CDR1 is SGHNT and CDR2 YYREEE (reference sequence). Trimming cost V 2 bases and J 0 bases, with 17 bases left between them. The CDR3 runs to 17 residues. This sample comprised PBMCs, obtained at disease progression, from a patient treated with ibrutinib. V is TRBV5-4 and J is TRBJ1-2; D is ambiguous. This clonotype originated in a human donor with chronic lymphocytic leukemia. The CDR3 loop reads CASSFLTMGHPNYGYTF. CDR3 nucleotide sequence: TGTGCCAGCAGCTTTTTGACTATGGGCCATCCTAACTATGGCTACACCTTC. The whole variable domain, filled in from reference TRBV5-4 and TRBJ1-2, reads ETGVTQSPTHLIKTRGQQVTLRCSSQSGHNTVSWYQQALGQGPQFIFQYYREEENGRGNFPPRFSGLQFPNYSSELNVNALELDDSALYLCASSFLTMGHPNYGYTFGSGTRLTVV.